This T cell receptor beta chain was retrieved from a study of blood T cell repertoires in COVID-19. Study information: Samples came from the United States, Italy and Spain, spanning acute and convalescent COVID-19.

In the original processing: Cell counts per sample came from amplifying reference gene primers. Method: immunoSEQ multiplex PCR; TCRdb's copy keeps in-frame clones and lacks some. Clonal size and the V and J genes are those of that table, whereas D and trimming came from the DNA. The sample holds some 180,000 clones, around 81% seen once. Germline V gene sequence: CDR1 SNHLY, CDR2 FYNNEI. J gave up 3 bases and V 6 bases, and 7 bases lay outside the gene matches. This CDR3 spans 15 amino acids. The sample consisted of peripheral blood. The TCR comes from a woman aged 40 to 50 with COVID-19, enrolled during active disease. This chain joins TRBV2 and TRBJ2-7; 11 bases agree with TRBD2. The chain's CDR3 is CASRTSGNAVYEQYF. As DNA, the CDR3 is TGTGCCAGCAGGACTAGCGGGAACGCGGTCTACGAGCAGTACTTC. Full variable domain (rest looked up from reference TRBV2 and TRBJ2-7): EPEVTQTPSHQVTQMGQEVILRCVPISNHLYFYWYRQILGQKVEFLVSFYNNEISEKSEIFDDQFSVERPDGSNFTLKIRSTKLEDSAMYFCASRTSGNAVYEQYFGPGTRLTVT.